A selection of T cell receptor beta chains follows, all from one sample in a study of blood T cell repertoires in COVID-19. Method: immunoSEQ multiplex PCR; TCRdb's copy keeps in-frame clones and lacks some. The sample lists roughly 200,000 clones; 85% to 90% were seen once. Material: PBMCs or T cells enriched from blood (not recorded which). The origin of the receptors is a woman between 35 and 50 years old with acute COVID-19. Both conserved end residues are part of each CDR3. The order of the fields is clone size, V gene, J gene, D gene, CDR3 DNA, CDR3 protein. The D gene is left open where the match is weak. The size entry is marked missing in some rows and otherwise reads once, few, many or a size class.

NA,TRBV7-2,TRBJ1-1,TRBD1,TGTGCCAGCAGCCCGCCAAGGGGGCGAACTGAAGCTTTCTTT,CASSPPRGRTEAFF
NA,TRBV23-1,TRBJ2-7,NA,TGCGCCAGCAGTCAAGGTGAGCGATGGCAGGGGCCCTCCGGCGAGCAGTACTTC,CASSQGERWQGPSGEQYF
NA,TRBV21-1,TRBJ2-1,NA,TGTGCCAGCATCCCAGAATCTAGGACAGGGGTCTACAATGAGCAGTTCTTC,CASIPESRTGVYNEQFF
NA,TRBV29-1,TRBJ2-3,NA,TGCAGCGCAGGAGGGGGCACAGATACGCAGTATTTT,CSAGGGTDTQYF
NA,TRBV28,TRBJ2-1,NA,TGTGCCAGCATTACTCAGAGGGACAATCCGATTGATGAGCAGTTCTTC,CASITQRDNPIDEQFF
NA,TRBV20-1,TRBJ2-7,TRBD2,TGCAGTGCTAGTAGCTGGGGGAGGGCCTACGAGCAGTACTTC,CSASSWGRAYEQYF
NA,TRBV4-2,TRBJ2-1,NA,TGTGCCAGCAGCCAAGATCACCCATCCTTGGGGGAAGGGGGCTACAATGAGCAGTTCTTC,CASSQDHPSLGEGGYNEQFF
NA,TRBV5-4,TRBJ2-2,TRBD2,TGTGCCAGCAGCTTGAGGCGGGGGAATGACGGGGAGCTGTTTTTT,CASSLRRGNDGELFF
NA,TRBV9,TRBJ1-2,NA,TGTGCCAGCAGCGTAGCTCTCGGGGGAAACCATGGCTACACCTTC,CASSVALGGNHGYTF
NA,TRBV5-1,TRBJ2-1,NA,TGCGCCAGCAGCTTGGGCGTAAAACCCGGTTACAATGAGCAGTTCTTC,CASSLGVKPGYNEQFF
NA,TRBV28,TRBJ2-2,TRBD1,TGTGCCAGCAGTTCTCCTGACAGGGGGCTTGACACCGGGGAGCTGTTTTTT,CASSSPDRGLDTGELFF
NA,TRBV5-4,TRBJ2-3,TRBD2,TGTGCCAGCAGCCCAGGACTAGCGGTTTCAGATACGCAGTATTTT,CASSPGLAVSDTQYF
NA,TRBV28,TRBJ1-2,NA,TGTGCCAGCAGTCAACAGGGCCCGGGAGGCTACACCTTC,CASSQQGPGGYTF
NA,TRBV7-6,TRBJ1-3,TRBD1,TGTGCCAGCGGACGGGGACAGGGGGCTGGGGATATACGCTCTGGAAACACCATATATTTT,CASGRGQGAGDIRSGNTIYF
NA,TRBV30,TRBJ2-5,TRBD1,TGTGCCTGGGGATTAGGGACAGGTAAAGAGACCCAGTACTTC,CAWGLGTGKETQYF
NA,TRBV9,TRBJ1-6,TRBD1,TGTGCCAGCAGCTCCAGACAGGGCAACTATAATTCACCCCTCCACTTT,CASSSRQGNYNSPLHF
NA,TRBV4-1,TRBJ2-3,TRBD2,TGCGCCAGCAGCCAAGATAGTTCGCCTAGCGGGGGATCTAGCACAGATACGCAGTATTTT,CASSQDSSPSGGSSTDTQYF
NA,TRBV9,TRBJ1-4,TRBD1,TGTGCCAGCAGCGCCCACGGGACAGGGGGTGAAAAACTGTTTTTT,CASSAHGTGGEKLFF
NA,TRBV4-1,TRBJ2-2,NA,TGCGCCCTCAGCAGGGAAGGGATCGACACCGGGGAGCTGTTTTTT,CALSREGIDTGELFF
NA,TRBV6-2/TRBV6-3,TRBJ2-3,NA,TGTGCCAGCAGTTACAAGGGGCTCAGCACAGATACGCAGTATTTT,CASSYKGLSTDTQYF
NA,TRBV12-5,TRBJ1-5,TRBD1,TGTGCTAGTGGTTTGGTACTATCGTGGGACAGGGAGCATCAGCCCCAGCATTTT,CASGLVLSWDREHQPQHF
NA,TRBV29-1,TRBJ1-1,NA,TGCAGCGTTGTGGAGGGCATGAACACTGAAGCTTTCTTT,CSVVEGMNTEAFF
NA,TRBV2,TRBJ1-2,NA,TGTGCCAGCAGTGGACAGGTCTATGGCTACACCTTC,CASSGQVYGYTF
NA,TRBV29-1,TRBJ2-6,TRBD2,TGCAGCGTTGAAGATAAGGGACTAGCGTCCGGGGCCAACGTCCTGACTTTC,CSVEDKGLASGANVLTF
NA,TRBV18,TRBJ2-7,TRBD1,TGTGCCAGCTCACCGCCCGGGACAGGGGGGAACGAGCAGTACTTC,CASSPPGTGGNEQYF
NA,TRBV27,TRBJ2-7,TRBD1,TGTGCCAGCAGTCCCCCGTCCGGGACAGGGGTGGGCGAGCAGTACTTC,CASSPPSGTGVGEQYF
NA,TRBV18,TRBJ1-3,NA,TGTGCCAGCTCACCGGCAGGGAACGCTGGAAACACCATATATTTT,CASSPAGNAGNTIYF
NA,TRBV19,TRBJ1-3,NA,TGTGCCAGTCGACAACGGTCCGGAAACACCATATATTTT,CASRQRSGNTIYF
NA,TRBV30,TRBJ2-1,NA,TGTGCCTGGAGTGTAGGCGGAAAGATGGTTGAGCAGTTCTTC,CAWSVGGKMVEQFF
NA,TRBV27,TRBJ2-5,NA,TGTGCCAGCCGGGTGGGGCAGGGAAGTCTGACCCAGTACTTC,CASRVGQGSLTQYF
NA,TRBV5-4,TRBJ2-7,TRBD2,TGTGCCAGCAGCTTGGAAGCGGGGGCTTCCTACGAGCAGTACTTC,CASSLEAGASYEQYF
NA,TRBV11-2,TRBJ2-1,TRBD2,TGTGCCAGCAGCTTAGATCCCAGCGGGGGTAATGAGCAGTTCTTC,CASSLDPSGGNEQFF
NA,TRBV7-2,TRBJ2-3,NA,TGTGCCAGCAGTCATATAACAGGCCCCCGGGAGTATTTT,CASSHITGPREYF
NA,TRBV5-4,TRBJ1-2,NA,TGTGCCAGCAGATTGACAGGTGTGGATGGCTACACCTTC,CASRLTGVDGYTF
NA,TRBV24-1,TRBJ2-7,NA,TGTCCTCGGGTAAATCTACCCACCGAGCAGTACTTC,CPRVNLPTEQYF
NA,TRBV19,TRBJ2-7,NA,TGTGCCAGTAGTTCCCCCGGGACAACCTACGAGCAGTACTTC,CASSSPGTTYEQYF
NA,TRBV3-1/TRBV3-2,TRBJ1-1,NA,TGTGCCAGCAGCCAAGTTTCAGGGTCGAACACTGAAGCTTTCTTT,CASSQVSGSNTEAFF
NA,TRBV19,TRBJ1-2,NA,TGTGCCAGTAGTCCCCCGGGGACTAACTATGGCTACACCTTC,CASSPPGTNYGYTF
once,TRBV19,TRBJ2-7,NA,TGTGCCAGTAGTTTTCTCTTTGAGAGCTCCTACGAGCAGTACTTC,CASSFLFESSYEQYF
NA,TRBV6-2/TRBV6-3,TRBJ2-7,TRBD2,TGTGCCAGCAGTTACAGGGGCGGGAGCCGCTCGTACGAGCAGTACTTC,CASSYRGGSRSYEQYF
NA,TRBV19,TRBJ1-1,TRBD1,TGTGCCAGTAGTAACCCGGGACAGGGCTTTACTGAAGCTTTCTTT,CASSNPGQGFTEAFF
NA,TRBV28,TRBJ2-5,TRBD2,TGTGCCAGCAGTTTAAGTGGGGAGGGAGAGGAGACCCAGTACTTC,CASSLSGEGEETQYF
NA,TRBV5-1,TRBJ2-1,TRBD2,TGCGCCAGCAGCTCTAGCGGGGGGGAAGGTGAGCAGTTCTTC,CASSSSGGEGEQFF
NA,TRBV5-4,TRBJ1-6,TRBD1,TGTGCCAGCAAAATCCAGGGGGCCGTGAATTCACCCCTCCACTTT,CASKIQGAVNSPLHF
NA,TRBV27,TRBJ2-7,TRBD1,TGTGCCAGCAGACGACAGGGTTCCTACGAGCAGTACTTC,CASRRQGSYEQYF
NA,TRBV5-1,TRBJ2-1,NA,TGCGCCAGCAGCTTGGATTACAGTCTGGGTGAGCAGTTCTTC,CASSLDYSLGEQFF
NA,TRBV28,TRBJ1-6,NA,TGTGCCAGCAGTTTCCCGAGCTCCTATAATTCACCCCTCCACTTT,CASSFPSSYNSPLHF
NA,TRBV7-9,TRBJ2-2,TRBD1,TGTGCCAGCAGCTTAGCCGGGACAGCGAACACCGGGGAGCTGTTTTTT,CASSLAGTANTGELFF
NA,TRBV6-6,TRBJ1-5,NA,TGTGCCAGCAGCATACGGGGAGACAATCAGCCCCAGCATTTT,CASSIRGDNQPQHF
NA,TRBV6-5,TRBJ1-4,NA,TGTGCCAGCAGTTACGACCGGCGACGGGGTCAAAAACTGTTTTTT,CASSYDRRRGQKLFF
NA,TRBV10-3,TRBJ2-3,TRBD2,TGTGCCATCAGTGAGTCTATAGGCAGGGGAGCGGGAGGCGTCACAGATACGCAGTATTTT,CAISESIGRGAGGVTDTQYF
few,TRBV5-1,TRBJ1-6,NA,TGCGCCAGCAGCTTGGACAGGAGCTCCTATAATTCACCCCTCCACTTT,CASSLDRSSYNSPLHF
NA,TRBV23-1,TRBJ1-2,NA,TGCGCCAGCAGTCATGAACAGGTAGGGGGCTACACCTTC,CASSHEQVGGYTF
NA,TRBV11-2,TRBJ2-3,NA,TGTGCCAGCAGCTTTGGGGGACAAGATACGCAGTATTTT,CASSFGGQDTQYF
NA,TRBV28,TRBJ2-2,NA,TGTGCCAGCAGCTCACCCAACAGAAAGCCCGGGGAGCTGTTTTTT,CASSSPNRKPGELFF